This T cell receptor (beta chain) was identified in a study of high-grade serous ovarian cancer treatment subgroups. Study background: Mean per sample: around 14,000 reads, around 7,100 unique TCR beta rearrangements.

With 4 bases removed from V and 11 bases from J, the gap between germline ends came to 19 bases. Germline V gene lookup returns CDR1 SGHNT and CDR2 YYREEE (reference sequence). CDR3 length: 14 amino acids. Tumor samples were taken before definitive surgery or chemotherapy. The data were produced by immunoSEQ multiplex PCR, yet TCRdb's version contains in-frame clones alone and is incomplete. Of around 2,000 clones in the sample, 82% are singletons; the top ten hold approximately 15%. The sample comprised tumor tissue. The rearrangement joins TRBV5-4 to TRBJ1-5; D not resolved. The sequence derives from a human donor with high-grade serous ovarian cancer. The CDR3 DNA reads TGTGCCAGCAGCCAAGATCGAGGGTCCCAGGCCCAGCATTTT. Its protein is CASSQDRGSQAQHF.